This record concerns one TCR beta chain sequence. Its antigen is unknown. This record comes from a study of blood T cells in healthy people across ages. The V end was cut by 11 bases, the J end by 5 bases, with 21 bases between. Germline-derived CDR1 and CDR2 are SGHAT and FQNNGV. CDR3 size: 14 residues. Study-level points and caveats: Estimates drawn from one million T cells were deemed to understate diversity. Aged donors had fewer naive CD4+ cells and lower diversity than long-lived donors.

Every sample yielded at least 7 million isolated PBMCs. It was with a sample-barcoded 5' primer and a J-beta primer mix that a second PCR of roughly 7 to 12 cycles was run. Every cDNA molecule carried a tag from a template-switch adaptor bearing 12 random nucleotides. MiXCR was run by TCRdb on the 5' RACE reads, yielding one entry per CDR3 protein. The sample lists about 290,000 distinct CDR3 sequences; 27% were seen once. The sample consisted of blood. The chain employs TRBV11-2 and TRBJ2-5; D ambiguous. The receptor was isolated from an older woman in good health. The CDR3 region is CAGGPRSKMETQYF. CDR3 nucleotides: TGTGCCGGCGGTCCTCGAAGCAAGATGGAGACCCAGTACTTC.